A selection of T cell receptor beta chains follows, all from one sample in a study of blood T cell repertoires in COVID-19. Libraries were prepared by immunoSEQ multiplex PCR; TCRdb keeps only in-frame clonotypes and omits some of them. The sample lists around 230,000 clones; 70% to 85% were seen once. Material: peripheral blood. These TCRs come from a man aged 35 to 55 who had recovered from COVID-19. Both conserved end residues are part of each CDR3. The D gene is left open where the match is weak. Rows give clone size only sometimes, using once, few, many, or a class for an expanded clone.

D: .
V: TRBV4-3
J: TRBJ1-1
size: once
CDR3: CASSQASGGRTEAFF
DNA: TGCGCCAGCAGCCAAGCATCCGGGGGGCGCACTGAAGCTTTCTTT

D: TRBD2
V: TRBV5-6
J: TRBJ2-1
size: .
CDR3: CASSLELAGYNEQFF
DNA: TGTGCCAGCAGCTTGGAACTAGCGGGTTACAATGAGCAGTTCTTC

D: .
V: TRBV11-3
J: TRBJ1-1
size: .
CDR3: CASSLGANTEAFF
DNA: TGTGCCAGCAGCTTGGGGGCGAACACTGAAGCTTTCTTT

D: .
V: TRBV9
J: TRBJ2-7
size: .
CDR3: CASSDRELTDEQYF
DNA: TGTGCCAGCAGCGACAGGGAGTTGACGGACGAGCAGTACTTC

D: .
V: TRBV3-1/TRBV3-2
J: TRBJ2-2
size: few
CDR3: CASSPFPGELFF
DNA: TGTGCCAGCAGCCCCTTCCCCGGGGAGCTGTTTTTT

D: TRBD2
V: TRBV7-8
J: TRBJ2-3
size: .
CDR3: CASSPLPSGTTDTQYF
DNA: TGTGCCAGCAGCCCTCTGCCTAGCGGGACCACAGATACGCAGTATTTT

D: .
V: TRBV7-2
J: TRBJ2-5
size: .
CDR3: CASSLVPGETQYF
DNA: TGTGCCAGCAGCTTAGTGCCAGGAGAGACCCAGTACTTC

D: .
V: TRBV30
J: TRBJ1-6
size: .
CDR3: CAWSLMSTNSPLHF
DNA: TGTGCCTGGAGCTTGATGAGTACTAATTCACCCCTCCACTTT

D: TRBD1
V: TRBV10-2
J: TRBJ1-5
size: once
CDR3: CASSEAGQGNQPQHF
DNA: TGCGCCAGCAGTGAGGCAGGACAGGGTAATCAGCCCCAGCATTTT

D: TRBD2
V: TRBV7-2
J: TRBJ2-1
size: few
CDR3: CASSLDSGGNNEQFF
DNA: TGTGCCAGCAGCTTAGATAGCGGGGGCAACAATGAGCAGTTCTTC

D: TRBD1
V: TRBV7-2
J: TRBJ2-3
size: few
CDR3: CASSPDRAWGTDTQYF
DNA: TGTGCCAGCAGCCCAGACAGGGCTTGGGGCACAGATACGCAGTATTTT

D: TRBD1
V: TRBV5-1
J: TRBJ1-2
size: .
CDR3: CASSLGPTGVGYTF
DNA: TGCGCCAGCAGCTTGGGCCCGACAGGGGTTGGCTACACCTTC

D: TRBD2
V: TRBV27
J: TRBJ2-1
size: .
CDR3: CASRRLAREAGDYNEQFF
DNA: TGTGCCAGCAGGCGACTAGCGCGGGAGGCAGGTGACTACAATGAGCAGTTCTTC

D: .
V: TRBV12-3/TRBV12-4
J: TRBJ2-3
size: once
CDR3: CASSLTRGDTQYF
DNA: TGTGCCAGCAGTTTGACCCGGGGAGATACGCAGTATTTT

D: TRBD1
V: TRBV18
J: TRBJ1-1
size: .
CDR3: CASSQGQEMNTEAFF
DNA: TGTGCCAGCTCTCAAGGACAGGAGATGAACACTGAAGCTTTCTTT

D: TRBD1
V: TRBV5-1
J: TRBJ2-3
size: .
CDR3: CASSLEGQSDTQYF
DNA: TGCGCCAGCAGCTTGGAGGGACAGTCAGATACGCAGTATTTT

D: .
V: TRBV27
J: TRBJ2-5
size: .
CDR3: CASSQDRERETQYF
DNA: TGTGCCAGCAGCCAGGACCGGGAGAGAGAGACCCAGTACTTC

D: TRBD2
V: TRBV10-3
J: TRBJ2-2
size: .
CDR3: CAISELASGKGPGELFF
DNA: TGTGCCATCAGTGAGCTAGCTAGCGGGAAGGGTCCCGGGGAGCTGTTTTTT

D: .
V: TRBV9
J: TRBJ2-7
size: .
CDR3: CASSPAVGRYEQYF
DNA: TGTGCCAGCAGCCCCGCCGTGGGGCGGTACGAGCAGTACTTC

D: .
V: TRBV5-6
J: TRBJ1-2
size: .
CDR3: CASRLYGTTSNYGYTF
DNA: TGTGCCAGCAGGCTATACGGGACTACTTCTAACTATGGCTACACCTTC

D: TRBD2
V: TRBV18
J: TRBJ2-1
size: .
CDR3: CASSPPGLAGGPQFF
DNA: TGTGCCAGCTCACCACCCGGACTAGCGGGGGGACCCCAGTTCTTC

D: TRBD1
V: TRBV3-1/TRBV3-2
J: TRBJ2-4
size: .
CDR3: CASSASGTGGGMAKNIQYF
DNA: TGTGCCAGCAGCGCATCCGGGACAGGGGGCGGGATGGCCAAAAACATTCAGTACTTC

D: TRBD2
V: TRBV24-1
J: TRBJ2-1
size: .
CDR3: CATSGSGTSGYNEQFF
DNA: TGTGCCACCAGTGGATCCGGGACTAGCGGCTACAATGAGCAGTTCTTC

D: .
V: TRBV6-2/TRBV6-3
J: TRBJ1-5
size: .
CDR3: CASSADLTGGPPQHF
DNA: TGTGCCAGCAGTGCGGACCTTACGGGGGGCCCGCCCCAGCATTTT

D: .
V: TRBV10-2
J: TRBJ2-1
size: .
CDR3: CASRNQRRYGYNEQFF
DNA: TGCGCCAGCAGGAACCAAAGGAGGTACGGCTACAATGAGCAGTTCTTC

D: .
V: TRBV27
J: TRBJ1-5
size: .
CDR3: CASSFAGAGQPQHF
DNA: TGTGCCAGCAGTTTTGCGGGGGCCGGTCAGCCCCAGCATTTT

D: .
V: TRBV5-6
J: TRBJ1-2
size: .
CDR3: CASSLIDAVLANYGYTF
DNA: TGTGCCAGCAGCTTAATTGACGCAGTCCTAGCTAACTATGGCTACACCTTC

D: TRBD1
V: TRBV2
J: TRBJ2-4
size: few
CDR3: CASSGGTGVTLAKNIQYF
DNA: TGTGCCAGTTCGGGTGGGACAGGCGTTACCTTAGCCAAAAACATTCAGTACTTC

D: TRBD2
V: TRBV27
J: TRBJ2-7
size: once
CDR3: CASSSRLAGDDEQYF
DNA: TGTGCCAGCAGTTCTCGACTAGCGGGAGACGACGAGCAGTACTTC

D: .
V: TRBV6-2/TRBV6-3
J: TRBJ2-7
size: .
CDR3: CASSTPRGTSYEQYF
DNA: TGTGCCAGCAGCACCCCACGGGGGACCTCCTACGAGCAGTACTTC

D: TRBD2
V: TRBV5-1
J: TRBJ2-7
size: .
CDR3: CASSGTSLPYEQYF
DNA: TGCGCCAGCAGCGGGACTAGTCTGCCCTACGAGCAGTACTTC

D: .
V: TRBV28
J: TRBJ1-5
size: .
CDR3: CASSLNAVSNQPQHF
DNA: TGTGCCAGCAGTTTAAATGCAGTTTCGAATCAGCCCCAGCATTTT